This entry lists 30 T cell receptor beta chains sequenced from one sample in a study of blood T cells in healthy people across ages. Alongside a J-beta primer mix, a sample-barcoded 5' primer served in a second PCR lasting roughly 7 to 11 cycles. TCRdb reanalysed the 5' RACE reads using MiXCR and keeps one entry per CDR3 protein. The data hold over 950,000 distinct CDR3 sequences, with about 53% observed a single time. The specimen was blood. The receptor set was obtained from a woman aged 60-70 years in good health.

The genes are TRBV10-3 and TRBJ1-3, with D possibly matching TRBD1 (5 bases). The germline V gene encodes CDR1 ENHRY and CDR2 SYGVKD. CDR3 length: 15 residues. V was pared by 8 bases and J by 0 bases, with 14 bases between. CDR3 amino acids: CAIGKQATSGNTIYF. CDR3 nucleotide sequence: TGTGCCATCGGAAAACAGGCAACCTCTGGAAACACCATATATTTT.

V and J are TRBV7-2 and TRBJ1-2, with a possible D match to TRBD1 (6 bases). In germline, CDR1 is SGHTA, CDR2 FQGNSA. CDR3 size: 18 residues. The ends were cut back, 5 bases at V and 3 bases at J, with 25 bases in the middle. This CDR3 is CASSARGANRYRYYGYTF. For the CDR3, the DNA is TGTGCCAGCAGCGCGAGGGGGGCAAACCGGTACCGATACTATGGCTACACCTTC.

The chain is built from TRBV29-1 and TRBJ2-1; D ambiguous. V was clipped by 6 bases and J by 2 bases, with 5 bases between them. Looked up from germline, CDR1 is SQVTM and CDR2 is ANQGSEA. The CDR3 consists of 11 residues. CDR3 protein: CSVAPYNEQFF. The DNA for the CDR3 is TGCAGCGTGGCACCCTACAATGAGCAGTTCTTC.

This clonotype is a singleton in its sample. The V and J genes are TRBV6-5 and TRBJ2-7; TRBD2 matches at 8 bases. The CDR3 is 14 amino acids. V was clipped by 6 bases and J by 5 bases; unmatched bases: 9. Looked up from germline, CDR1 is MNHEY and CDR2 is SVGAGI. The CDR3: CASSRSGRANEQYF. The CDR3 DNA sequence: TGTGCCAGCAGCCGCTCCGGGAGGGCCAACGAGCAGTACTTC.

With respect to this clonotype: A read error may produce the germline difference seen at one junction end. The chain couples TRBV12-3 or TRBV12-4 to TRBJ2-5; TRBD2 agrees at 8 bases. CDR3 length: 14 residues. The CDR3 DNA reads as TGTGCCAGCAGATTAGCGGGGTCACAAGAGACCCAGTACTTC. It is translated as CASRLAGSQETQYF.

The CDR3 nucleotides read TGTGCCAGCAGCCGATTCTCAGACAGCGGGGAGACCCAGTACTTC. The encoded protein is CASSRFSDSGETQYF. The chain joins TRBV4-2 to TRBJ2-5; perhaps TRBD2 as D (6 bases). The CDR3 loop spans 15 amino acids. Germline V gives CDR1 LGHNA, CDR2 YNFKEQ. Trimming removed 4 bases from V and 5 bases from J, with 17 bases in between.

This sequence joins TRBV9 and TRBJ1-4; the D gene is possibly TRBD1 (6 bases). Trimming removed 4 bases from V and 3 bases from J, with 10 bases in between. CDR1 is SGDLS, CDR2 YYNGEE, per germline. This CDR3 comprises 14 residues. The CDR3 sequence: CASSYGQSNEKLFF. The CDR3 nucleotides read TGTGCCAGCAGCTACGGACAGTCTAATGAAAAACTGTTTTTT.

The CDR3 here is CASSRGRGGTETQYF. The CDR3 region has the DNA TGTGCCAGCAGCAGAGGACGGGGAGGGACAGAGACCCAGTACTTC. The chain couples TRBV27 to TRBJ2-7; TRBD2 aligns across 7 bases. Judging by the DNA end, TRBJ2-5 fits better; the J call may be wrong. Germline CDR1 and CDR2: MNHEY and SMNVEV (reference sequence). The CDR3 runs to 15 residues.

Regarding this clonotype: One end of the junction does not line up with germline, which may come from a read error. The V call is TRBV12-3 or TRBV12-4, the J call TRBJ1-5; TRBD1 aligns across 7 bases. This CDR3 has 15 amino acids. In DNA form, the CDR3 reads TGTACCAGCAGTCCGGACGACAGGGGCAATCAGCCCCAGCATTTT. This codes for CTSSPDDRGNQPQHF.

This chain joins TRBV4-1 and TRBJ2-2; D is possibly TRBD2 (6 bases). CDR3 length: 19 amino acids. V was clipped by 4 bases and J by 3 bases, with 24 bases between them. CDR1 is MGHRA, CDR2 YSYEKL, per germline. CDR3 DNA: TGCGCCAGCAGCCTGGATGCAGTTGGAGGGAGAGTGTACACCGGGGAGCTGTTTTTT. Translated, it gives CASSLDAVGGRVYTGELFF.

The chain couples TRBV7-2 to TRBJ1-1; tentative D call: TRBD1 (5 bases). The CDR3 is 16 amino acids. Germline CDR1 is SGHTA and CDR2 is FQGNSA. V was clipped by 2 bases and J by 0 bases, with 13 bases between them. The CDR3 reads CASSLRGQGMNTEAFF. The CDR3 DNA reads TGTGCCAGCAGCTTAAGGGGTCAGGGAATGAACACTGAAGCTTTCTTT.

V is TRBV9 and J is TRBJ2-7; D remains ambiguous. With 5 bases removed from V and 6 bases from J, the gap between germline ends came to 15 bases. Germline CDR1 reads SGDLS; CDR2 reads YYNGEE. The CDR3 extends over 13 amino acids. The CDR3 DNA reads TGTGCCAGCAGGGCCGATGGTTTGAGCGAGCAGTACTTC. This codes for CASRADGLSEQYF.

The rearrangement joins TRBV27 to TRBJ2-7, with D possibly being TRBD2 (6 bases). V lost 6 bases, J lost 6 bases, and 21 bases lay in between. The CDR3 sequence is 15 residues long. Germline V CDR1 and CDR2: MNHEY, SMNVEV (reference sequence). The CDR3 DNA is TGTGCCAGCAGCTTACGGACCCAACCTAGCGTCGAGCAGTACTTC. Its translation is CASSLRTQPSVEQYF.

This clonotype was recorded a few times. The rearrangement links TRBV12-3 or TRBV12-4 to TRBJ2-1, with TRBD1 as a possible D gene (6 bases). V was shortened by 6 bases and J by 4 bases, with 13 bases between the two germline ends. This CDR3 is 14 amino acids long. DNA for the CDR3: TGTGCCAGCAGGTATGGGGACAATTACAATGAGCAGTTCTTC. Protein sequence: CASRYGDNYNEQFF.

The chain has TRBV28 and TRBJ2-7, with a possible D match to TRBD2 (6 bases). Germline CDR1 MDHEN, CDR2 SYDVKM. Trimming left V 1 base short and J 3 bases short, with 10 bases between. This CDR3 has 14 residues. Here the CDR3 DNA reads TGTGCCAGCAGTTTATCTACTAGCTTCTACGAGCAGTACTTC. It is translated as CASSLSTSFYEQYF.

V gene TRBV20-1 combines with J gene TRBJ1-5; D gene ambiguous. V lost 0 bases to trimming and J lost 7 bases, with 19 bases between them. Per germline, CDR1 DFQATT and CDR2 SNEGSKA (reference sequence). This CDR3 spans 16 amino acids. CDR3 coding DNA: TGCAGTGCTAGAGACCCAAGGGAGGCAGGAGGGCAGCCCCAGCATTTT. This translates into CSARDPREAGGQPQHF.

In this sample, this clonotype turned up a few times. The chain carries TRBV29-1 and TRBJ1-4; D remains unclear. The CDR3 consists of 13 residues. V was clipped by 5 bases and J by 3 bases, with 10 bases between them. Germline V lookup: CDR1 SQVTM, CDR2 ANQGSEA. The CDR3, as DNA: TGCAGCGTTCGTCCGGCCTCTAATGAAAAACTGTTTTTT. It yields the protein CSVRPASNEKLFF.

This clonotype was counted a single time. The chain links TRBV7-2 to TRBJ2-3; D ambiguous. Germline-derived CDR1 and CDR2 are SGHTA and FQGNSA. Deletions cut 10 bases from V and 5 bases from J, with 13 bases between. The CDR3 consists of 12 residues. The CDR3: CTTGNKEDTQYF. The CDR3 region has the DNA TGTACCACTGGGAATAAGGAAGATACGCAGTATTTT.

In this sample, this clonotype turned up a few times. The rearrangement uses TRBV29-1 and TRBJ2-5; tentatively, D is TRBD1 (6 bases). Trimming stripped 1 base from V and 5 bases from J, with 11 bases between. The CDR3 loop spans 13 amino acids. Germline V gene lookup returns CDR1 SQVTM and CDR2 ANQGSEA. CDR3: CSVEVTGGETQYF. CDR3 bases: TGCAGCGTTGAAGTGACAGGCGGGGAGACCCAGTACTTC.

This clonotype was seen a few times. This chain links TRBV7-2 with TRBJ2-4, with 7 bases matching TRBD2. In germline, CDR1 is SGHTA, CDR2 FQGNSA. The CDR3 has 13 amino acids. J was trimmed by 9 bases and V by 5 bases; bases with no gene match: 7. The CDR3 DNA reads TGTGCCAGCAGCCCCGAGGGAGGGCGCATTCAGTACTTC. Translating gives CASSPEGGRIQYF. Full variable domain (missing parts from reference TRBV7-2 and TRBJ2-4): GAGVSQSPSNKVTEKGKDVELRCDPISGHTALYWYRQSLGQGLEFLIYFQGNSAPDKSGLPSDRFSAERTGGSVSTLTIQRTQQEDSAVYLCASSPEGGRIQYFGAGTRLSVL.

The chain combines TRBV12-3 or TRBV12-4 with TRBJ2-1, with unresolved D. The CDR3 length is 13 residues. V was cut by 1 base and J by 6 bases, with 7 bases left in between. The CDR3 region has the DNA TGTGCCAGCAGTTTAGAGGTTTCCAATGAGCAGTTCTTC. Protein sequence: CASSLEVSNEQFF.

A word on this clonotype: A junction boundary mismatches the germline segment, possibly from a read error. The rearrangement uses TRBV7-3 and TRBJ2-3; 7 bases line up with TRBD2. Per germline, CDR1 SGHTA and CDR2 FQGTGA. This CDR3 is built from 15 residues. DNA for the CDR3: TGTGCTAGCAGCTTAGGGGCGGGAGTCACAGATACGCAGTATTTT. Amino acids: CASSLGAGVTDTQYF.

This clonotype was counted only a few times. The chain uses TRBV12-3 or TRBV12-4 and TRBJ1-3; unclear D gene. This CDR3 has 13 amino acids. V was clipped by 6 bases and J by 4 bases, with 10 bases between them. Written as DNA, the CDR3 is TGTGCCAGCAGGGACGATTTCGGAAACACCATATATTTT. It translates to CASRDDFGNTIYF.

The rearrangement links TRBV12-3 or TRBV12-4 to TRBJ2-4; TRBD2 matches 7 bases. This CDR3 has 17 residues. The trim removed 4 bases at V and 0 bases at J, leaving 9 bases unmatched. CDR3 residues: CASSSYQAGLAKNIQYF. The DNA of the CDR3 is TGTGCCAGCAGTTCCTACCAAGCGGGGCTAGCCAAAAACATTCAGTACTTC.

This clonotype turned up a few times. The V call is TRBV18, the J call TRBJ2-5, with D hard to call. The germline V gene encodes CDR1 KGHSH and CDR2 LQKENI. CDR3 length equals 16 residues. With 0 bases removed from V and 6 bases from J, the gap between germline ends came to 17 bases. CDR3 bases: TGTGCCAGCTCACCACCGGCGGTCCAACGTGGGAAGACCCAGTACTTC. It translates to CASSPPAVQRGKTQYF.

In this sample, this clonotype turned up a few times. This chain joins TRBV6-6 and TRBJ1-4; D gene ambiguous. There are 13 residues in the CDR3. In germline, CDR1 is MNHNY, CDR2 SVGAGI (reference sequence). V was trimmed by 4 bases and J by 4 bases, leaving 7 bases between them. The CDR3 is CASSFENNEKLFF. As DNA, the CDR3 is TGTGCCAGCAGTTTCGAAAATAATGAAAAACTGTTTTTT.

The J gene is TRBJ1-2, the V gene TRBV2; D may be TRBD1 (5 bases). V lost 6 bases and J 2 bases, leaving 13 bases between the germline ends. The germline V gene encodes CDR1 SNHLY and CDR2 FYNNEI. The CDR3 covers 14 residues. The CDR3 DNA follows: TGTGCCAGCAGGGCAGGGTCAACCAACTATGGCTACACCTTC. This sequence encodes CASRAGSTNYGYTF.

V and J are TRBV5-1 and TRBJ1-2, with 7 bases matching TRBD1. Trimming cost V 4 bases and J 2 bases; bases outside gene matches: 2. This CDR3 comprises 13 residues. CDR1 is SGHRS and CDR2 is YFSETQ in the germline V gene. This CDR3 is CASSGGQNYGYTF. In DNA form, the CDR3 reads TGCGCCAGCAGCGGGGGACAGAACTATGGCTACACCTTC.

This chain uses TRBV28 with TRBJ2-5; TRBD2 matches 7 bases. This CDR3 has 16 amino acids. Germline trimming cut 7 bases from V and 2 bases from J; bases unmatched to any gene: 13. Germline V gene lookup returns CDR1 MDHEN and CDR2 SYDVKM. The CDR3 reads CASIYRLAETQETQYF. CDR3 DNA sequence: TGTGCCAGCATCTACCGACTAGCAGAAACTCAAGAGACCCAGTACTTC.

The chain links TRBV3-1 to TRBJ1-2; TRBD1 agrees at 12 bases. V was clipped by 1 base and J by 0 bases; unmatched bases: 6. CDR1 LGHDT and CDR2 YNNKEL come from the germline V gene (reference sequence). The CDR3 is 18 residues long. As DNA, the CDR3 is TGTGCCAGCAGCCAAGGACGGGACAGGGGGCTCCCTAACTATGGCTACACCTTC. It translates to CASSQGRDRGLPNYGYTF.